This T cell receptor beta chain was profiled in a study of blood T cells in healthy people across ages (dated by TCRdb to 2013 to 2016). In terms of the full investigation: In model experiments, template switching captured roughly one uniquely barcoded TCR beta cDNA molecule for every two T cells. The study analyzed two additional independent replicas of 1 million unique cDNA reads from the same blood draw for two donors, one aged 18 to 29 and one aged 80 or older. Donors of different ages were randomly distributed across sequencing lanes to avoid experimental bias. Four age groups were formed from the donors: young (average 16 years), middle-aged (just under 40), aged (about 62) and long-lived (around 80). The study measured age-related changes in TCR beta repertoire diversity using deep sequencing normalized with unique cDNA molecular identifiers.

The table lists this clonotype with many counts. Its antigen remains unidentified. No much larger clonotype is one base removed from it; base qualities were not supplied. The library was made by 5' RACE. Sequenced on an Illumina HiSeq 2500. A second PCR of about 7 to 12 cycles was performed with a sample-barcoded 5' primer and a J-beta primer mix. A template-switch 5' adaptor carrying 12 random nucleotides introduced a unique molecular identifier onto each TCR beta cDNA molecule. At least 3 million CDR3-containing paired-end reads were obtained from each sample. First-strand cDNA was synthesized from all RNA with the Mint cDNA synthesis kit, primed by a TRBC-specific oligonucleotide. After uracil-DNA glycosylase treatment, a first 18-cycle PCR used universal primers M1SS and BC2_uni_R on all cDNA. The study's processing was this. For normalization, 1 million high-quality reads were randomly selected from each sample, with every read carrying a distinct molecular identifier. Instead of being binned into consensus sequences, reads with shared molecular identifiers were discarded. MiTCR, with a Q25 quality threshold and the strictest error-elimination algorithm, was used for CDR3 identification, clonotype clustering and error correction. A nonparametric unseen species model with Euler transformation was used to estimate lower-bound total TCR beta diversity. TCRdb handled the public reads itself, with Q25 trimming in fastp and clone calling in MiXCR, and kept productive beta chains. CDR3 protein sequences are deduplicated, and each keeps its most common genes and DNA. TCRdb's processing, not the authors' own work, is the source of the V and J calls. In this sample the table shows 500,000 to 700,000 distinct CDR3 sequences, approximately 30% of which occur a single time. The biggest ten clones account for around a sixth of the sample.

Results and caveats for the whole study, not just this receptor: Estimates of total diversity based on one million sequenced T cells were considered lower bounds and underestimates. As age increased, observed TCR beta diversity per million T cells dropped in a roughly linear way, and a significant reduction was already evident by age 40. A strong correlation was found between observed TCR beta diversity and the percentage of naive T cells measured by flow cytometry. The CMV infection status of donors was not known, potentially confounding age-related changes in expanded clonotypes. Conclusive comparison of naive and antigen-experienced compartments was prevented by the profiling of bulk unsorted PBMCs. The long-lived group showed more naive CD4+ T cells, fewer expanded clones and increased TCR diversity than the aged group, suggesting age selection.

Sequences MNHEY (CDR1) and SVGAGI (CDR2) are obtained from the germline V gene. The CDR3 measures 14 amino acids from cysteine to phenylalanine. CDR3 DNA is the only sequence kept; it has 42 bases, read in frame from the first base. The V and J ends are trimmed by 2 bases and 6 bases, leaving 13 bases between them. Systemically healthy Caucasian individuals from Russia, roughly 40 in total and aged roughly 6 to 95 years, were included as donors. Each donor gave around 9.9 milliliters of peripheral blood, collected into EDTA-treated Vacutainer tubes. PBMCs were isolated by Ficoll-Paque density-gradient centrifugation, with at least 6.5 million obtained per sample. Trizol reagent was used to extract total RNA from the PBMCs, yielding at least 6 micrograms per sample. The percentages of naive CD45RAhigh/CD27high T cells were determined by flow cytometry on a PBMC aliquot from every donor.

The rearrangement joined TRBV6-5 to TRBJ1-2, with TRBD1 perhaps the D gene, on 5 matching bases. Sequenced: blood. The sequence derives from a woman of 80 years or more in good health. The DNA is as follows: TGTGCCAGCAGTTACCTAGCAGGGATGGATGGCTACACCTTC. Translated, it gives CASSYLAGMDGYTF.